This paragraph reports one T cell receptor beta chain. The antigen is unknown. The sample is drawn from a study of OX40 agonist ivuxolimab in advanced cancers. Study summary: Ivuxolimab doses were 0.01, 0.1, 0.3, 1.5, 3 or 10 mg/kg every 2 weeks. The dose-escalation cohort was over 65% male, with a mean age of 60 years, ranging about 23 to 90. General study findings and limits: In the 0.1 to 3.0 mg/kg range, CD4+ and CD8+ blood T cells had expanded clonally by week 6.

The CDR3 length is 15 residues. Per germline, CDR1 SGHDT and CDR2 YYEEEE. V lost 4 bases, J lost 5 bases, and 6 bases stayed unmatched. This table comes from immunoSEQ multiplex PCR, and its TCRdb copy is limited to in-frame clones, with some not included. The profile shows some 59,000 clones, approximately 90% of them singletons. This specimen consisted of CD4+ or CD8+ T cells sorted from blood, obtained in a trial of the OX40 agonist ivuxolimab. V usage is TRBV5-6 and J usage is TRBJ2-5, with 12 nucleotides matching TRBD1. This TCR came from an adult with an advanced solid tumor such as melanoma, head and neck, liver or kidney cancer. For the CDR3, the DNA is TGTGCCAGCAGCACGGGACAGGGGGCTTGGGAGACCCAGTACTTC. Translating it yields CASSTGQGAWETQYF.